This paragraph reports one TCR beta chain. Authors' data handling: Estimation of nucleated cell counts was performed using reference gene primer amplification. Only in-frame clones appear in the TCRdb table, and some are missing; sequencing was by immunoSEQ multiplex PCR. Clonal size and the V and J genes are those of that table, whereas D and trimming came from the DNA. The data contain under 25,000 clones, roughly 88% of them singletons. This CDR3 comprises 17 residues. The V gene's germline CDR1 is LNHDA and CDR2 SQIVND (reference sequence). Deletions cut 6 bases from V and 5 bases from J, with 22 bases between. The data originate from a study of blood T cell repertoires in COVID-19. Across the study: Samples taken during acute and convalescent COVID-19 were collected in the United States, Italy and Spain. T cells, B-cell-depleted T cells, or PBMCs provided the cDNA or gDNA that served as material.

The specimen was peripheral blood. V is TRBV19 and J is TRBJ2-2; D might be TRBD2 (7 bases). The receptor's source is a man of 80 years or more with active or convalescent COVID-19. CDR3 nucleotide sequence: TGTGCCAGTAGGCCCCCCGGGGGCGGGGGACGGACCGGGGAGCTGTTTTTT. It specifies CASRPPGGGGRTGELFF.